The present T cell receptor (beta chain) was sequenced within a study of T cells in Graves' hyperthyroidism and ophthalmopathy (dated by TCRdb to the late 2010s). Study-level background: Peripheral blood was sampled at the time of initial diagnosis, prior to any treatment. An independent validation cohort of about 20 hyperthyroidism patients and 17 patients who later progressed to ophthalmopathy tested prospective prediction of ophthalmopathy. TCR Vbeta CDR3 sequencing of roughly 140 peripheral blood samples (roughly 41 ophthalmopathy, 75 hyperthyroidism and approximately 17 progressor patients) is reported in the paper. Once sampling was done, hyperthyroidism patients were given methimazole at a starting dose of 30 mg daily, whereas ophthalmopathy patients were given high-dose intravenous methylprednisolone. A discovery cohort of about a hundred patients, 43 with Graves' ophthalmopathy and approximately 57 with stable Graves' hyperthyroidism, was used to find distinguishing TCR V-J signatures. The study also compared thyroid tissue and blood T-cell repertoires from about 6 Graves' hyperthyroidism patients. The 100 discovery patients were randomly split 7:3 into training and test sets.

This clonotype was recorded at least ten times. No antigen is known for it. No much larger clone is present one base from it, and per-base qualities are unavailable. The study at large found these results: A 13 V-J signature model separated ophthalmopathy from stable hyperthyroidism, with around 91% sensitivity and roughly 82% specificity in cross-validation and 80%/75% in testing. Most expanded thyroid clonotypes (frequency above 0.001) were also detected in blood, a finding suggesting that blood repertoires may reflect thyroid immune responses. During validation, the model predicted progression to ophthalmopathy a median of about 5.9 months ahead of onset, with roughly 65% sensitivity and around 72% specificity. Sample size was not statistically predetermined, and investigators were not blinded to group allocation.

A patient counted as having stable Graves' hyperthyroidism if no progression to ophthalmopathy occurred over 18 months of follow-up. Hyperthyroidism patients were aged 18 to 65 years and newly diagnosed, with disease duration of less than 2 months. The study excluded patients with uncontrolled infections, other autoimmune diseases, pregnancy or lactation. Diagnoses were based on clinical symptoms, serum thyroxine and TRAb, thyroid ultrasound and orbital computed tomography. PBMCs were separated from roughly 10 ml of fresh peripheral blood using Ficoll-Paque density gradient centrifugation. Total RNA was extracted with Trizol reagent, and quality was checked on an Agilent 2100 Bioanalyzer. TCR beta CDR3 regions were amplified from RNA transcripts. The first round of RT-PCR for the TCR CDR3 was performed with the HTBI primer set and the Qiagen OneStep RT-PCR kit. Libraries were constructed in a second round of multiplex PCR, after which size selection and purification were carried out. Paired-end sequencing of the libraries was performed with 100 bp reads on an Illumina HiSeq2000. From the authors' description of their analysis: SOAPnuke was used to process the raw data, removing reads that contained adapters or uncalled bases, had a mean Phred below 15, or lacked an exact match to the constant primer or identifier. COPE v1.2.5 was used to merge high-quality paired reads, and clonotypes were defined as unique nucleotide sequences. MiTCR v1.1 was used to align clonotypes to the IMGT TRBV, TRBD and TRBJ reference segments. Only V-J combinations with frequency above 0.0001, covering about 99% of repertoires, were analysed. A TCS score was defined as the ratio between F50 (clonal expansion) and ExV (chaos), using BLOSUM62-based TCRdist between CDR3 peptides within each V-J. Welch's t-statistics and random forest reduced some 510 V-J features to around 14, which were used in a naive Bayes classifier (R e1071). TCRdb reprocessing: public reads trimmed at Q25 with fastp, clones called with MiXCR, in-frame beta chains kept. When rows share a CDR3 protein, they turn into one entry using the most common DNA and genes. TCRdb's processing, not the authors', yielded these V and J calls. In this sample the table shows about 180,000 distinct CDR3 sequences, around 15% of which occur a single time. The top ten clones comprise roughly 32% of the sample.

The source is a woman aged 45-65 years with Graves' hyperthyroidism. The sequenced sample was blood.

The CDR3 amino acid sequence is: CASREGNYGYTF. The DNA sequence follows: TGTGCCAGCCGGGAGGGGAACTATGGCTACACCTTC. The chain employs TRBV12-3 or TRBV12-4 and TRBJ1-2, and TRBD1 may be the D gene, going by 5 matching bases. The junction shows trimming of 8 bases on V and 2 bases on J, plus 9 bases between the germline ends. The CDR3, cysteine through phenylalanine, is 12 amino acids long. The kept DNA is CDR3 alone, 36 bases in frame from the first base.